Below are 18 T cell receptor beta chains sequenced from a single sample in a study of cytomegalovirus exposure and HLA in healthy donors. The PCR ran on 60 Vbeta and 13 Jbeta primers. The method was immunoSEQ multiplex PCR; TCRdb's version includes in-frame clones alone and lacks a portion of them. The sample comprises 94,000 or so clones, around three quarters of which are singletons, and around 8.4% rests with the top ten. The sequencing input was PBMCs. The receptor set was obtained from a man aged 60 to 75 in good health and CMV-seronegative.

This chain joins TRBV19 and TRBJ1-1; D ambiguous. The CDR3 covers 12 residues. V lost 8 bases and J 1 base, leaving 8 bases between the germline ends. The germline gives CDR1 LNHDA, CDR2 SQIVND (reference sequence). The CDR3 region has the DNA TGTGCCAGTGACACAAAGAACACTGAAGCTTTCTTT. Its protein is CASDTKNTEAFF. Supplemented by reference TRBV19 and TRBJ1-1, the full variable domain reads DGGITQSPKYLFRKEGQNVTLSCEQNLNHDAMYWYRQDPGQGLRLIYYSQIVNDFQKGDIAEGYSVSREKKESFPLTVTSAQKNPTAFYLCASDTKNTEAFFGQGTRLTVV.

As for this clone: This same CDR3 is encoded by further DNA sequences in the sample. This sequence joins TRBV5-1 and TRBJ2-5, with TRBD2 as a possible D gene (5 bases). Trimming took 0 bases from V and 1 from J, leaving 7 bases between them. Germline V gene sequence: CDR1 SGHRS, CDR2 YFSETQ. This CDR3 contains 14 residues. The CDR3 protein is CASSLGTVQETQYF. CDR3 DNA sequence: TGCGCCAGCAGCTTGGGGACTGTCCAAGAGACCCAGTACTTC. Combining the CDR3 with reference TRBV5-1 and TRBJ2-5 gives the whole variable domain KAGVTQTPRYLIKTRGQQVTLSCSPISGHRSVSWYQQTPGQGLQFLFEYFSETQRNKGNFPGRFSGRQFSNSRSEMNVSTLELGDSALYLCASSLGTVQETQYFGPGTRLLVL.

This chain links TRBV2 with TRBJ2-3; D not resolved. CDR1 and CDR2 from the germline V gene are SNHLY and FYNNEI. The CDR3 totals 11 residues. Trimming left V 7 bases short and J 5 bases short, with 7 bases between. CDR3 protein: CASTPLDTQYF. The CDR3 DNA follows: TGTGCCAGCACCCCGTTAGATACGCAGTATTTT.

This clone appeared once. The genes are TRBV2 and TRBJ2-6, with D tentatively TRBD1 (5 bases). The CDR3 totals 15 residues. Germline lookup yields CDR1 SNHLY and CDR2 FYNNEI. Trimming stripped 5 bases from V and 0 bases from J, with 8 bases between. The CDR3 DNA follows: TGTGCCAGCAGTCAGGGTTACTCTGGGGCCAACGTCCTGACTTTC. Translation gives CASSQGYSGANVLTF.

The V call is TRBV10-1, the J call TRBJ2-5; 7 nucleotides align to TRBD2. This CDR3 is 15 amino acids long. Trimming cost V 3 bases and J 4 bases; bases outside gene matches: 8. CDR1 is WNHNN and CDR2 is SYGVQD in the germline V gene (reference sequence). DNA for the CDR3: TGCGCCAGCAGTGAAAGCCCGGGGAGGGGAGAGACCCAGTACTTC. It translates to CASSESPGRGETQYF.

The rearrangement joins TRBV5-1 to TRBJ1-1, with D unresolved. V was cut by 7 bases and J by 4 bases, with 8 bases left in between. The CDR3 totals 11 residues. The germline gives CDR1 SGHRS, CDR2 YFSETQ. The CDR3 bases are TGCGCCAGCGGAGGCGCCACTGAAGCTTTCTTT. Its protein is CASGGATEAFF.

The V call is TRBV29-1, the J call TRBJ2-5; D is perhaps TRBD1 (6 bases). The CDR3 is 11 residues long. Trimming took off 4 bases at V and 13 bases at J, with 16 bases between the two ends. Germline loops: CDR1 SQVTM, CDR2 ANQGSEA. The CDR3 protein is CSVVTGVDWYF. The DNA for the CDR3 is TGCAGCGTTGTGACAGGAGTGGATTGGTACTTC.

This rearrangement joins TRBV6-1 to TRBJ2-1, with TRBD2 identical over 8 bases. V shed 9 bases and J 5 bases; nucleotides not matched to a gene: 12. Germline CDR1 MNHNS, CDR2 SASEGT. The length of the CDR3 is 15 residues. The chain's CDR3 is CASTTSGSGDNEQFF. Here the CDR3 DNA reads TGTGCCAGTACTACCAGCGGGAGTGGAGACAATGAGCAGTTCTTC.

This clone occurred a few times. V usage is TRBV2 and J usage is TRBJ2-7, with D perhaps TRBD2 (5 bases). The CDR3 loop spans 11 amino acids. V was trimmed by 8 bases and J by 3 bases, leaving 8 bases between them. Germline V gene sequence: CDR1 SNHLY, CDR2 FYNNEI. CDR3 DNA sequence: TGTGCCAGCGGCCGGGGCTACGAGCAGTACTTC. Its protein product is CASGRGYEQYF.

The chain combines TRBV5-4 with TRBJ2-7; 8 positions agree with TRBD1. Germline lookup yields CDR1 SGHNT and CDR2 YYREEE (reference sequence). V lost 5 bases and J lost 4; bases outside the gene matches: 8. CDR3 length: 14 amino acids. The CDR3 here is CASRPWTGKYEQYF. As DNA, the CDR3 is TGTGCCAGCAGGCCCTGGACAGGGAAATACGAGCAGTACTTC.

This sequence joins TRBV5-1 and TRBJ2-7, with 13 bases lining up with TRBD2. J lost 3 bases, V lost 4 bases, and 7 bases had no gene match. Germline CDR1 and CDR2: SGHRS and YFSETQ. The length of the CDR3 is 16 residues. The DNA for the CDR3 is TGCGCCAGCAGCCCCGGACTAGCGGGAGAGGGCTACGAGCAGTACTTC. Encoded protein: CASSPGLAGEGYEQYF.

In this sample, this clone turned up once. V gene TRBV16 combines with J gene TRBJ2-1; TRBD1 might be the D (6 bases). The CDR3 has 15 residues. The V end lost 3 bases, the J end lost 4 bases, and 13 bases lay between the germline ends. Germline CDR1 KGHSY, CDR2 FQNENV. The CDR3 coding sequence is TGTGCCAGCAGCCACTCCGGGACACTTTACAATGAGCAGTTCTTC. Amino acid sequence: CASSHSGTLYNEQFF.

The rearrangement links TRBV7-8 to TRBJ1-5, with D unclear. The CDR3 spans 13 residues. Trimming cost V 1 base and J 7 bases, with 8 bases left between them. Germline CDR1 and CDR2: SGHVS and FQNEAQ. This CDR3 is CASSLVRGQPQHF. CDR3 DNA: TGTGCCAGCAGCTTAGTACGAGGCCAGCCCCAGCATTTT.

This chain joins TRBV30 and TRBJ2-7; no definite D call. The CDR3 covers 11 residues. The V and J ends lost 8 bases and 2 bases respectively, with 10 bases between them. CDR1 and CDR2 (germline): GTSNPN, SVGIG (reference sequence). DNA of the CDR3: TGTGCCGGGCAGTCCGCCTACGAGCAGTACTTC. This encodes CAGQSAYEQYF.

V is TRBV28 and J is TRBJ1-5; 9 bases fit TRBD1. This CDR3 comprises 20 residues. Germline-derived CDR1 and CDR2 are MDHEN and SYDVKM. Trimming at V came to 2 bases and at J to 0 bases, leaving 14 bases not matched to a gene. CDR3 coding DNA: TGTGCCAGCAGTTTAAACCCCCGGGACAGGGTCAACCTTAGCAATCAGCCCCAGCATTTT. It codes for CASSLNPRDRVNLSNQPQHF.

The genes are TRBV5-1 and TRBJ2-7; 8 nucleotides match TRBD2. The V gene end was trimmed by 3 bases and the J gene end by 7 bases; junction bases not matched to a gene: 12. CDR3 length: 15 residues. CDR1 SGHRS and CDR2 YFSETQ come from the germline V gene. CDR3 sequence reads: CASSWLGTSGGEQYF. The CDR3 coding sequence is TGCGCCAGCAGCTGGCTCGGGACTAGTGGTGGGGAGCAGTACTTC.

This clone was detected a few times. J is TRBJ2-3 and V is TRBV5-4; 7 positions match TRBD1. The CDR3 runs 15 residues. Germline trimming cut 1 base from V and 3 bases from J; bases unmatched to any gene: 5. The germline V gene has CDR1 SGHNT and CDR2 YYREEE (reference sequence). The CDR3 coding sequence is TGTGCCAGCAGCTTGCCGGGACAGAGAACAGATACGCAGTATTTT. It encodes CASSLPGQRTDTQYF.

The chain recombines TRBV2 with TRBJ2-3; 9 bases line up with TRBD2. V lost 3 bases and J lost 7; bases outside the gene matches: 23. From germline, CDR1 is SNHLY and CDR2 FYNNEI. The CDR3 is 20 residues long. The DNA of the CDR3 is TGTGCCAGCAGTGACCCCGTTCGGGCTAGCGGGGCGATTCACGTATATACGCAGTATTTT. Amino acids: CASSDPVRASGAIHVYTQYF.